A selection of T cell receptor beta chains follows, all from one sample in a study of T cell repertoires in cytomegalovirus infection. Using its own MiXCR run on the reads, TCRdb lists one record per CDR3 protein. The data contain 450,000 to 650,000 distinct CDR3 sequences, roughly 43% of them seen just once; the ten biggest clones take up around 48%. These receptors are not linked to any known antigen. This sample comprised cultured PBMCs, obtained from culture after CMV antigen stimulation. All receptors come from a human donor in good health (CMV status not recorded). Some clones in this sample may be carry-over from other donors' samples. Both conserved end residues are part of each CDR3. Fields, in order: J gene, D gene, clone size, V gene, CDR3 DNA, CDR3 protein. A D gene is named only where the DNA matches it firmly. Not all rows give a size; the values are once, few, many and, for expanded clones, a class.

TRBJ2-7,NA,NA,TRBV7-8,TGTGCCAGCAGCTTAGCCTTCAGGGACGAGCAGTACTTC,CASSLAFRDEQYF
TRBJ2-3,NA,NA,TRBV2,TGTGCCATCGCGAGGGAGGTTGTTTCAGATACGCAGTATTTT,CAIAREVVSDTQYF
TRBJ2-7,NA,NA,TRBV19,TGTGCCAGTAGTCTCAGCGAGGGCTACGAGCAGTACTTC,CASSLSEGYEQYF
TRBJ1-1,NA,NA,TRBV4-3,TGCGCCAGCAGCCCCAAGGGACTACCGAACACTGAAGCTTTCTTT,CASSPKGLPNTEAFF
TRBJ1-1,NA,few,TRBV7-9,TGTGCCAGCAGCTTGGACATATCAAACACTGAAGCTTTCTTT,CASSLDISNTEAFF
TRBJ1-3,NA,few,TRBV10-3,TGTGCCATCAGTGCAGGGCTAACTGGAAACACCATATATTTT,CAISAGLTGNTIYF
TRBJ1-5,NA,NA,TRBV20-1,TGCAGTGCTAGAGATCTGAACTCGGCAGGCTCAAATCAGCCCCAGCATTTT,CSARDLNSAGSNQPQHF
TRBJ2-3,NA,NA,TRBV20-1,TGCAGTGCTAGCACGGGGGGCTATATCACAGATACGCAGTATTTT,CSASTGGYITDTQYF
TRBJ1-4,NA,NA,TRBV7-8,TGTGCCAGCAGCTCCTATAGGGACGATGAAAAACTGTTTTTT,CASSSYRDDEKLFF
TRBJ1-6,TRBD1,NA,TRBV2,TGTGCCAGCAGTGGGGACAGGGGGTCTTATAATTCACCCCTCCACTTT,CASSGDRGSYNSPLHF
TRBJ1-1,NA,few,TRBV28,TGTGCCAGCACCTCGACAGGATTTATGAACACTGAAGCTTTCTTT,CASTSTGFMNTEAFF
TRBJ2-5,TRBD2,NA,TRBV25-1,TGTGCCAGCAGTGAATGGACTAGCGGGGAAGAGACCCAGTACTTC,CASSEWTSGEETQYF
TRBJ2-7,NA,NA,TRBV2,TGTGCCGGAGGTTACGGGGCCCGCCGTCCTGGGGAGCAGTACTTC,CAGGYGARRPGEQYF
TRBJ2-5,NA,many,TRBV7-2,TGTGCCAGCAGCGGGGGTGGGCTAGCCGAAGAGACCCAGTACTTC,CASSGGGLAEETQYF
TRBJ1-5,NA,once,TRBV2,TGTGCCAGCAGTGGTGACCGGGACGGGGAGCCCCAGCATTTT,CASSGDRDGEPQHF
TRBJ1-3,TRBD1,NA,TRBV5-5,TGTGCCAGCAGCTTGGTGGACAGGGGGCTCGGAAACACCATATATTTT,CASSLVDRGLGNTIYF
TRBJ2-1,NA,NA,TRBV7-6,TGTGCCAGCAGCCATAAAGGGGGGACGGGACACTACAATGAGCAGTTCTTC,CASSHKGGTGHYNEQFF
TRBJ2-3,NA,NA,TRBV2,TGTGCCAGCAAGGGAGAGGATGATACGCAGTATTTT,CASKGEDDTQYF
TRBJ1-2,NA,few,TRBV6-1,TGTGCCAGCTCCTCCCCCGGGTATGGCTACACCTTC,CASSSPGYGYTF